A selection of T cell receptor beta chains follows, all from one sample in a study of blood T cell repertoires in COVID-19. Assay: immunoSEQ multiplex PCR; the TCRdb copy retains only in-frame clones and omits some. The sample carries some 290,000 clones, roughly 93% recorded once. The sequencing input was PBMCs or T cells enriched from blood (not recorded which). The receptors were gathered from a woman aged 40 to 49 with acute COVID-19. CDR3s include the opening cysteine and the closing phenylalanine or tryptophan. The D gene is left open where the match is weak. Where a row states a size, it is once, few, many or the class of an expanded clone; other rows omit it.

>.|TRBV28|13|TRBJ2-7|TRBD1
TGTGCCAGCCTTCGAGGGGGCAGGTACGAGCAGTACTTC
CASLRGGRYEQYF
>.|TRBV6-4|16|TRBJ1-5|TRBD1
TGTGCCAGCAGTGACAAGGACAGGAGTAGCAATCAGCCCCAGCATTTT
CASSDKDRSSNQPQHF
>.|TRBV12-3/TRBV12-4|13|TRBJ1-1|.
TGTGCCAGCAGTTTCTCAGGGGTCACTGAAGCTTTCTTT
CASSFSGVTEAFF
>.|TRBV18|16|TRBJ2-3|.
TGTGCCAGCTCACCTCCAGGGGCGCCGGGAACAGATACGCAGTATTTT
CASSPPGAPGTDTQYF
>.|TRBV11-3|16|TRBJ2-7|TRBD2
TGTGCCAGCAGCCGCCCCCAGCGGGAGTTGTGGTACGAGCAGTACTTC
CASSRPQRELWYEQYF
>.|TRBV11-1|16|TRBJ1-1|.
TGTGCCAGCAGCTTAGGGCCCCGGGGGGGGCACACTGAAGCTTTCTTT
CASSLGPRGGHTEAFF
>.|TRBV6-2/TRBV6-3|12|TRBJ2-3|TRBD2
TGTGCCAGCAGTTCCCGGGAGGGCCGCGAGTATTTT
CASSSREGREYF
>.|TRBV5-6|15|TRBJ1-2|TRBD1
TGTGCCAGCAGCTTGTATGGCGCAGGGGGCGTTGGCTACACCTTC
CASSLYGAGGVGYTF
>.|TRBV4-2|17|TRBJ1-1|.
TGTGCCAGCAGCCAAGTAGACGGGCGAGGGATGAACACTGAAGCTTTCTTT
CASSQVDGRGMNTEAFF
>.|TRBV3-1/TRBV3-2|12|TRBJ1-1|.
TGTGCCAGCAGCAGGGGAGGGACTGAAGCTTTCTTT
CASSRGGTEAFF
>few|TRBV4-2|12|TRBJ2-7|.
TGTGCCAGCAGCCAAGATTACTACGAGCAGTACTTC
CASSQDYYEQYF
>few|TRBV19|12|TRBJ1-2|TRBD1
TGTGCCAGTAATACAGGGGTCTATGGCTACACCTTC
CASNTGVYGYTF
>.|TRBV6-1|13|TRBJ1-2|.
TGTGCCAGCAGTGAACCCGGGTCCTATGGCTACACCTTC
CASSEPGSYGYTF
>.|TRBV18|17|TRBJ2-1|TRBD2
TGTGCCAGCTCACCACCGTTGCGCGGGGGGGCCGTAGGTGAGCAGTTCTTC
CASSPPLRGGAVGEQFF
>.|TRBV12-5|15|TRBJ1-1|.
TGTGCTAGTGGTTTGGCAACTTCAGGGGACACTGAAGCTTTCTTT
CASGLATSGDTEAFF
>.|TRBV18|16|TRBJ1-3|.
TGTGCCAGCTCACCGAGGACACCGAGCTCTGGAAACACCATATATTTT
CASSPRTPSSGNTIYF
>.|TRBV3-1/TRBV3-2|14|TRBJ1-3|TRBD1
TGTGCCAGCAGCCTACGGACAGGTGGAAACACCATATATTTT
CASSLRTGGNTIYF
>few|TRBV19|14|TRBJ1-5|.
TGTGCCAGTGGGGCGGGAGGGGGCAATCAGCCCCAGCATTTT
CASGAGGGNQPQHF
>.|TRBV3-1/TRBV3-2|16|TRBJ2-2|.
TGTGCCAGCAGCCAAGAGGGACACGGTCGAGGCGGGGAGCTGTTTTTT
CASSQEGHGRGGELFF
>.|TRBV11-3|15|TRBJ2-3|TRBD2
TGTGCCAGCAGCAGGTGGACTAGCAGCACAGATACGCAGTATTTT
CASSRWTSSTDTQYF
>.|TRBV10-2|15|TRBJ2-7|.
TGCGCCAGCAGTGTAGTAGGCGGAGTCACCTACGAGCAGTACTTC
CASSVVGGVTYEQYF
>once|TRBV9|15|TRBJ1-2|TRBD1
TGTGCCAGCAGCGGTCACCCCCGACAGGGTAGAGGCTACACCTTC
CASSGHPRQGRGYTF
>.|TRBV5-5|17|TRBJ1-2|TRBD1
TGTGCCAGCAGGAGTGGGACAGGGGCCCTTCCGATCTATGGCTACACCTTC
CASRSGTGALPIYGYTF
>.|TRBV12-3/TRBV12-4|13|TRBJ1-1|.
TGTGCCAGCAGGACAAACAAGGATTCAAGGGCTTTCTTT
CASRTNKDSRAFF
>.|TRBV24-1|14|TRBJ2-7|TRBD2
TGTGCCACCAGTGATCCCCGGACTAGCGACGAGCAGTACTTC
CATSDPRTSDEQYF
>.|TRBV11-3|19|TRBJ2-3|TRBD2
TGTGCCAGCAGCTTAGGACGGACTAGCGGGACCTCTAGCACAGATACGCAGTATTTT
CASSLGRTSGTSSTDTQYF
>.|TRBV4-2|16|TRBJ1-2|TRBD1
TGTGCCAGCAGCCAAGATGTAGGGGACAGGGGGTCGGGCTACACCTTC
CASSQDVGDRGSGYTF
>.|TRBV19|13|TRBJ1-1|.
TGTGCCAGTAGTATGACAGACCACACTGAAGCTTTCTTT
CASSMTDHTEAFF
>.|TRBV6-5|14|TRBJ2-7|TRBD1
TGTGCCAGCAGTTACTACGGGACAGGGGCCGAGCAGTACTTC
CASSYYGTGAEQYF
>few|TRBV27|16|TRBJ2-5|.
TGTGCCAGCAGTCAGATTACAGGAGTTCAAGTGGGGACCCAGTACTTC
CASSQITGVQVGTQYF
>.|TRBV6-4|14|TRBJ2-2|.
TGTGCCAGCAGTGACTCGATAGAGACCGGGGAGCTGTTTTTT
CASSDSIETGELFF
>once|TRBV5-8|12|TRBJ2-1|.
TGTGCCAGCAGCCCGATGAGGAGGGAGCAGTTCTTC
CASSPMRREQFF
>.|TRBV4-1|15|TRBJ2-7|.
TGCGCCAGCAGCCAAGGAGTGGCAGGTAACTACGAGCAGTACTTC
CASSQGVAGNYEQYF
>.|TRBV4-2|16|TRBJ2-1|.
TGTGCCAGCAGCCAGGGGCTTGCGAGCTCCTACAATGAGCAGTTCTTC
CASSQGLASSYNEQFF
>.|TRBV5-1|15|TRBJ2-7|TRBD2
TGCGCCAGCAGCCTGACTAGCGGGGACACCTACGAGCAGTACTTC
CASSLTSGDTYEQYF
>.|TRBV19|14|TRBJ1-5|.
TGTGCCAGTAGCCATGAGATAGGCAATCAGCCCCAGCATTTT
CASSHEIGNQPQHF
>.|TRBV6-5|16|TRBJ1-1|.
TGTGCCAGCAGTTACTCAGGCGGACACATGAACACTGAAGCTTTCTTT
CASSYSGGHMNTEAFF
>.|TRBV9|18|TRBJ2-1|TRBD2
TGTGCCAGCAGCGTCGGGACTAGCGGGAGGAGAACGACCTATGAGCAGTTCTTC
CASSVGTSGRRTTYEQFF
>.|TRBV4-1|20|TRBJ2-1|TRBD1
TGCGCCAGCAGCCCACGCCGGGTGGTTGTAAGGGACAGCTCCTACAATGAGCAGTTCTTC
CASSPRRVVVRDSSYNEQFF
>.|TRBV28|17|TRBJ2-1|TRBD2
TGTGCCAGCAGTCCTCTAGCGGGAGGGCCGATTATCGATGAGCAGTTCTTC
CASSPLAGGPIIDEQFF
>.|TRBV11-3|15|TRBJ2-1|.
TGTGCCAGCAGCCCCCAGTCTCGCGGCGACAATGAGCAGTTCTTC
CASSPQSRGDNEQFF
>.|TRBV3-1/TRBV3-2|17|TRBJ1-3|.
TGTGCCAGCAGCCAAGGGGCAGGGGCCCTCTCTGGAAACACCATATATTTT
CASSQGAGALSGNTIYF
>.|TRBV5-4|16|TRBJ2-4|TRBD2
TGTGCCAGCAGTTCGACTAGCGGGAGGATGGCGGACATTCAGTACTTC
CASSSTSGRMADIQYF
>.|TRBV6-5|15|TRBJ2-3|TRBD2
TGTGCCAGCAGCCTCAGCGGGGGAGGGACAGATACGCAGTATTTT
CASSLSGGGTDTQYF
>few|TRBV6-5|15|TRBJ1-1|TRBD1
TGTGCCAGCAGTTACGGGGACAGACTGAACACTGAAGCTTTCTTT
CASSYGDRLNTEAFF
>.|TRBV24-1|15|TRBJ1-3|TRBD1
TGTGCCACCTCCCAGGGGGTAGGGTCCCGAAACACCATATATTTT
CATSQGVGSRNTIYF
>.|TRBV11-2|16|TRBJ2-1|TRBD2
TGTGCCAGCAGCTTAGTCCCCCCTTCCAGCGGGGTCAAGCAGTTCTTC
CASSLVPPSSGVKQFF
>.|TRBV7-2|14|TRBJ1-5|.
TGTGCCAGCAGCTTAGCTACAGAAGATCAGCCCCAGCATTTT
CASSLATEDQPQHF
>.|TRBV28|16|TRBJ1-2|TRBD1
TGTGCCAGCAGCGTTATGGGAGAGGGGGCGAGTCCTGGCTACACCTTC
CASSVMGEGASPGYTF
>.|TRBV2|14|TRBJ2-2|.
TGTGCCTCCAGTAGGCTAGCGAACACCGGGGAGCTGTTTTTT
CASSRLANTGELFF